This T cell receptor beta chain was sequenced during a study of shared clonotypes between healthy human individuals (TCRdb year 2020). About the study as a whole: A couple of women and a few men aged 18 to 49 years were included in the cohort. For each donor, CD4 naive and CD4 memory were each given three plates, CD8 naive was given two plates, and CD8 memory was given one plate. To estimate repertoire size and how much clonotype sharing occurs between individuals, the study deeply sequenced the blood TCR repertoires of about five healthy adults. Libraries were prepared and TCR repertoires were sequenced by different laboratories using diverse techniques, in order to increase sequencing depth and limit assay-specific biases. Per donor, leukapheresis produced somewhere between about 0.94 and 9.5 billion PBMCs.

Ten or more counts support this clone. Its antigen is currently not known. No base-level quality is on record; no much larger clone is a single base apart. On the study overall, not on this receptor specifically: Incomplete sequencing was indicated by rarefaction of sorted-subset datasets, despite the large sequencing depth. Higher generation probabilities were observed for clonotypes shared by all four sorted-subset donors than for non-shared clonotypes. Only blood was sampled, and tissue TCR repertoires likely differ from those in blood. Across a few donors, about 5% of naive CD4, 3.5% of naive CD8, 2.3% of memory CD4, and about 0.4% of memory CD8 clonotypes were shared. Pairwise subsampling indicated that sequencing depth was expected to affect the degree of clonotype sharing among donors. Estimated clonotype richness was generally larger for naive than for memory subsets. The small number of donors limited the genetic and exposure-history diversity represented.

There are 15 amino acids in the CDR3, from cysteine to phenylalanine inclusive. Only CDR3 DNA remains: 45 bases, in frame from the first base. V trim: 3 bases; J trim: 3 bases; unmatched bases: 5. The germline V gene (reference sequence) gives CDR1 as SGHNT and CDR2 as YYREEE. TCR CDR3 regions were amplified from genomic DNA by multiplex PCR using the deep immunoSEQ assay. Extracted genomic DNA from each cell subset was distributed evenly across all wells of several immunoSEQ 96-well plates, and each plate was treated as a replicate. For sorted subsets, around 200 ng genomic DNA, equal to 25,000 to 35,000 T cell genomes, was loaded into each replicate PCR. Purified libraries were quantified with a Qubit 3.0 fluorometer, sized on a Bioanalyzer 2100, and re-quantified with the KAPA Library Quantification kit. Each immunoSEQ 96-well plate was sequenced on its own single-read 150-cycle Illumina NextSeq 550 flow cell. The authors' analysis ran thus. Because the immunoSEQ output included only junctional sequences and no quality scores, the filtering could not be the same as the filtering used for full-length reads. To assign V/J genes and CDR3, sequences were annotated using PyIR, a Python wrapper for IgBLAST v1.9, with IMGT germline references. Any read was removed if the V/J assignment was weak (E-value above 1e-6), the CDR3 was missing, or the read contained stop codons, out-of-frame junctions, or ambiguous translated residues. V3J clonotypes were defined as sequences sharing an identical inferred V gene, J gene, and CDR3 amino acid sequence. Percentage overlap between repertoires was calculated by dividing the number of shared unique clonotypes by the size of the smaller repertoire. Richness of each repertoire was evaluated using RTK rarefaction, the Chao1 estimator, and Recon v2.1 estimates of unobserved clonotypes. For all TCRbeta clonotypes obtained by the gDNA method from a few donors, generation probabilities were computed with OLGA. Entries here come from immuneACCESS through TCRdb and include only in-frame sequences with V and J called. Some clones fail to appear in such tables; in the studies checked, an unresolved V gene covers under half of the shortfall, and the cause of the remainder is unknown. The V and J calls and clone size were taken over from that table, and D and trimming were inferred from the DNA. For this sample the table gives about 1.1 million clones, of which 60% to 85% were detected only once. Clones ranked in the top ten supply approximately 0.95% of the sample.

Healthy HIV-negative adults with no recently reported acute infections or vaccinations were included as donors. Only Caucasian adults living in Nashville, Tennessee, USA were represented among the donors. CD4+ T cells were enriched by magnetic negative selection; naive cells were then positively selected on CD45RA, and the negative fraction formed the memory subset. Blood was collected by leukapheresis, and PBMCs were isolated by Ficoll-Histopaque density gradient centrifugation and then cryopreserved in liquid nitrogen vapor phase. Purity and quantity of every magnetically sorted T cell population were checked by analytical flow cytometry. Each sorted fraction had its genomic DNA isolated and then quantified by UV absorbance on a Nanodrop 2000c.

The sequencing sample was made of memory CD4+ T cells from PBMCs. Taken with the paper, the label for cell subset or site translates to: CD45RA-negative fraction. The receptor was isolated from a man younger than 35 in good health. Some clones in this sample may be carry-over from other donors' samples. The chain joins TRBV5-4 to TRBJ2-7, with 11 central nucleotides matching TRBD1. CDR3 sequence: CASSSLGTGGYEQYF. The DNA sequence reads TGTGCCAGCAGCTCCCTGGGGACAGGGGGCTACGAGCAGTACTTC.